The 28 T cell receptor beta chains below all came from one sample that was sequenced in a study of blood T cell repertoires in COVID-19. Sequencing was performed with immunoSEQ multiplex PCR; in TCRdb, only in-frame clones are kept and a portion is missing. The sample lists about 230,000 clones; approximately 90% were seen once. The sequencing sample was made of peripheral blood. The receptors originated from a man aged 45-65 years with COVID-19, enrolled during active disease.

The CDR3, as DNA: TGTGCCAGCAGCGTATCCGGGGAAACTGGAAACACCATATATTTT. It specifies CASSVSGETGNTIYF. The gene calls are TRBV9 and TRBJ1-3; D not certain. Germline CDR1 and CDR2: SGDLS and YYNGEE. The V and J ends lost 1 base and 2 bases respectively, with 10 bases between them. The CDR3 runs to 15 residues.

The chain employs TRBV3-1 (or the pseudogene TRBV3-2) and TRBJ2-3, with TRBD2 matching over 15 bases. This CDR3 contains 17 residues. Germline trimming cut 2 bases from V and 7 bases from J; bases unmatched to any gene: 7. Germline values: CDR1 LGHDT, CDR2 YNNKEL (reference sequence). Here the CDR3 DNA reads TGTGCCAGCAGCCAACCTTTGGGACTAGCGGGGGGTTATACGCAGTATTTT. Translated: CASSQPLGLAGGYTQYF.

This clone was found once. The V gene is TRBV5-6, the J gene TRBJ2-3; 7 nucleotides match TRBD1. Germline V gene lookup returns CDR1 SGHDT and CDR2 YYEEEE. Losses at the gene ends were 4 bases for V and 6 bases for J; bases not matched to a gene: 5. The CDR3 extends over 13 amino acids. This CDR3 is CASSPDRADTQYF. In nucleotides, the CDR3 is TGTGCCAGCAGCCCCGACAGGGCGGATACGCAGTATTTT.

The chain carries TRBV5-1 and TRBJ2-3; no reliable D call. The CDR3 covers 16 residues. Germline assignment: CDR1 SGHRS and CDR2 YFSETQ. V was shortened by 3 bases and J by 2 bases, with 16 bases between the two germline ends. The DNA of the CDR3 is TGCGCCAGCAGCTCCTTAGGCGGTAGCTTCACAGATACGCAGTATTTT. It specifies CASSSLGGSFTDTQYF.

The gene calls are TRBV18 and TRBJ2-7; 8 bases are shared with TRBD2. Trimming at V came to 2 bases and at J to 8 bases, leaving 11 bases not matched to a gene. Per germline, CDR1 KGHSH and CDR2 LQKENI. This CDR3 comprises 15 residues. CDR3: CASSPDPSGSGQQYF. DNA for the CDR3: TGTGCCAGCTCACCAGATCCGAGCGGGAGCGGTCAGCAGTACTTC.

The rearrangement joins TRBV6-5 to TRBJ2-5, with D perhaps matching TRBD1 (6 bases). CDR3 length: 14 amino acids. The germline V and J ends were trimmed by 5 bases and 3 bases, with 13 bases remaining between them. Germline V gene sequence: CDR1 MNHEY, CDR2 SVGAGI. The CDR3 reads CASSPRTEEETQYF. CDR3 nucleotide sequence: TGTGCCAGCAGTCCCAGGACAGAAGAAGAGACCCAGTACTTC.

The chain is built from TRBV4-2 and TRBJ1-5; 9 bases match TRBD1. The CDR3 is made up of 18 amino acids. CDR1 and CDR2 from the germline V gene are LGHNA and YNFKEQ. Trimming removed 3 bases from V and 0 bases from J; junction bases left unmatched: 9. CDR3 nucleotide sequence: TGTGCCAGCAGCCAGGACAGGGGAGAGGACTATAGCAATCAGCCCCAGCATTTT. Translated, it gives CASSQDRGEDYSNQPQHF.

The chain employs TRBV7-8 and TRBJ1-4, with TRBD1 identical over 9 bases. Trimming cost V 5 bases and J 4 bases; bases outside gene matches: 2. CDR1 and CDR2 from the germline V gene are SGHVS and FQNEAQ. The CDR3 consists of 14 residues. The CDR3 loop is CASSTGQGNEKLFF. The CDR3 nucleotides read TGTGCCAGCAGCACGGGACAGGGTAATGAAAAACTGTTTTTT. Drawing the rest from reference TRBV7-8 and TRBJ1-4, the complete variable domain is GAGVSQSPRYKVAKRGQDVALRCDPISGHVSLFWYQQALGQGPEFLTYFQNEAQLDKSGLPSDRFFAERPEGSVSTLKIQRTQQEDSAVYLCASSTGQGNEKLFFGSGTQLSVL.

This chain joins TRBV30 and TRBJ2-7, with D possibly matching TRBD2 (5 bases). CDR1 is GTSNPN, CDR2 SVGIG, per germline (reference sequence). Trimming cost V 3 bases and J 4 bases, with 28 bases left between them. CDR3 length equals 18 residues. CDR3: CAWSDQTRLSGSPYEQYF. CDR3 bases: TGTGCCTGGAGCGACCAAACGAGACTAAGCGGAAGCCCGTACGAGCAGTACTTC.

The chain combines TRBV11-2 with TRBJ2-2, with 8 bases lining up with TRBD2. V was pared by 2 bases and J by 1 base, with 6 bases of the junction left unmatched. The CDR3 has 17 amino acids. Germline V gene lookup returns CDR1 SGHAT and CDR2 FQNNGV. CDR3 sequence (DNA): TGTGCCAGCAGCTTAAGGGGACTAGTGGAGAACACCGGGGAGCTGTTTTTT. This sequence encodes CASSLRGLVENTGELFF.

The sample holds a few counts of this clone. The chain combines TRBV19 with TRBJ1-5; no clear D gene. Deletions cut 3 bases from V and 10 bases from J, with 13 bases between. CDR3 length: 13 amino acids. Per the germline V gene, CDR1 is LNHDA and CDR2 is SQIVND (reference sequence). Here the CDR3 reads CASSILDTDPQHF. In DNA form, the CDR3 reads TGTGCCAGTAGTATCCTTGACACCGATCCCCAGCATTTT.

As DNA, the CDR3 is TGTGCCAGCTGTTGGGGGGGTGCTTCACCCCTCCACTTT. This translates into CASCWGGASPLHF. This rearrangement joins TRBV28 to TRBJ1-6, with D possibly TRBD1 on 5 matching bases. V was clipped by 8 bases and J by 9 bases, with 14 bases between them. From germline, CDR1 is MDHEN and CDR2 SYDVKM. The CDR3 loop spans 13 amino acids.

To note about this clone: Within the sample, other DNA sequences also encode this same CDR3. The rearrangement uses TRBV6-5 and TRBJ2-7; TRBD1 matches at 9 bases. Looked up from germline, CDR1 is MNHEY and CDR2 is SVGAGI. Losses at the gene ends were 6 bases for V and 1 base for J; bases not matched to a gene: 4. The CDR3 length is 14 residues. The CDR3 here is CASSRQGGSYEQYF. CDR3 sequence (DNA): TGTGCCAGCAGCCGACAGGGGGGTTCCTACGAGCAGTACTTC.

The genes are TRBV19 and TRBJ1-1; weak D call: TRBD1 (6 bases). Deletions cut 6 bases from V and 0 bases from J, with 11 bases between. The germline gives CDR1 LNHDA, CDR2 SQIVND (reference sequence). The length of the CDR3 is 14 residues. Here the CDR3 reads CASREGQLNTEAFF. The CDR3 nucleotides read TGTGCCAGTAGGGAAGGACAGTTGAACACTGAAGCTTTCTTT. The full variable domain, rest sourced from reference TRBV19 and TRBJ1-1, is DGGITQSPKYLFRKEGQNVTLSCEQNLNHDAMYWYRQDPGQGLRLIYYSQIVNDFQKGDIAEGYSVSREKKESFPLTVTSAQKNPTAFYLCASREGQLNTEAFFGQGTRLTVV.

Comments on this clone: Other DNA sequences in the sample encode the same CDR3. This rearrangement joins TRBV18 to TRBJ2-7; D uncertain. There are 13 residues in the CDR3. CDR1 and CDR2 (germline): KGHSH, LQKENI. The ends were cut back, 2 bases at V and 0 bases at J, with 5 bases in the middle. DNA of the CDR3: TGTGCCAGCTCACCATCAGGCTCCTACGAGCAGTACTTC. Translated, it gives CASSPSGSYEQYF. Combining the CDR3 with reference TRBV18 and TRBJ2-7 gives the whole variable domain NAGVMQNPRHLVRRRGQEARLRCSPMKGHSHVYWYRQLPEEGLKFMVYLQKENIIDESGMPKERFSAEFPKEGPSILRIQQVVRGDSAAYFCASSPSGSYEQYFGPGTRLTVT.

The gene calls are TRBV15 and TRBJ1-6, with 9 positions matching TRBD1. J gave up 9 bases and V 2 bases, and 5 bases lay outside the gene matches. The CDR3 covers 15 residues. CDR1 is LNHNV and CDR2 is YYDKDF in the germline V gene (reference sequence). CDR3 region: CATSRRQGEGSPLHF. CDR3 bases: TGTGCCACCAGCAGAAGACAGGGGGAAGGTTCACCCCTCCACTTT.

CDR3 bases: TGTGCCAGTAGTATACGGCGGGAGCTCTCGAATGAGCAGTTCTTC. Amino acids: CASSIRRELSNEQFF. J is TRBJ2-1 and V is TRBV19, with 7 bases lining up with TRBD2. Germline assignment: CDR1 LNHDA and CDR2 SQIVND (reference sequence). Trimming took 2 bases from V and 7 from J; bases not matched to a gene: 8. CDR3 length: 15 residues.

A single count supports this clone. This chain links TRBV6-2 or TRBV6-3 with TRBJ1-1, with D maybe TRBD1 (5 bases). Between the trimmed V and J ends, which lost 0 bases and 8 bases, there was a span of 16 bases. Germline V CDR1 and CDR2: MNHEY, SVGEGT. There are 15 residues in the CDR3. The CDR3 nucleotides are TGTGCCAGCAGTTACTCCCAAACCCGGGCAGGGGAAGCTTTCTTT. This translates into CASSYSQTRAGEAFF.

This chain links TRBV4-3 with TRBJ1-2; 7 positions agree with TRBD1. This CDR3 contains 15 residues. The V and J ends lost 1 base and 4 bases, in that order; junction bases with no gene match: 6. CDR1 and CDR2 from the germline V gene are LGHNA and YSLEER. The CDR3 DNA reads TGCGCCAGCAGCCAAGGAGCGACAGGGTTCTATGGCTACACCTTC. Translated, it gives CASSQGATGFYGYTF.

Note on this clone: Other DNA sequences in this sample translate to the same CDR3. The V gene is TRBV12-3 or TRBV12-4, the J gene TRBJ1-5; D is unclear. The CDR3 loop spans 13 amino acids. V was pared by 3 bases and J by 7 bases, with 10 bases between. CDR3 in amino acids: CASSLALGQPQHF. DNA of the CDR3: TGTGCCAGCAGTTTGGCCCTAGGACAGCCCCAGCATTTT.

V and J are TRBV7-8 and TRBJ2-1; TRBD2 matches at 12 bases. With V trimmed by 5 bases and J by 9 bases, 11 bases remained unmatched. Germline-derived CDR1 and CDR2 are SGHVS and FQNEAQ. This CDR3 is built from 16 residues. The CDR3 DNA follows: TGTGCCAGCAGCGCTACCGGGACTAGCGGGTTACTTGAGCAGTTCTTC. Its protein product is CASSATGTSGLLEQFF.

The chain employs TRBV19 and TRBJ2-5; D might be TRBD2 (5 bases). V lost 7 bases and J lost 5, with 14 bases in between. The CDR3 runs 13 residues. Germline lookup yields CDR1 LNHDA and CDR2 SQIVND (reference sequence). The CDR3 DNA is TGTGCCAGTAATCTGGGGTGGAGGGAGACCCAGTACTTC. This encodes CASNLGWRETQYF.

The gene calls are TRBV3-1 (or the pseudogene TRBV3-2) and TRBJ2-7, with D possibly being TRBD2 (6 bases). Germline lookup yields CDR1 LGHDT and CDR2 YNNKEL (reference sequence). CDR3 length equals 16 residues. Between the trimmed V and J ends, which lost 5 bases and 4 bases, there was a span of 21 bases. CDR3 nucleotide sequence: TGTGCCAGCAGCTCCCTCCCGGGACTTCACTTATACGAGCAGTACTTC. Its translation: CASSSLPGLHLYEQYF.

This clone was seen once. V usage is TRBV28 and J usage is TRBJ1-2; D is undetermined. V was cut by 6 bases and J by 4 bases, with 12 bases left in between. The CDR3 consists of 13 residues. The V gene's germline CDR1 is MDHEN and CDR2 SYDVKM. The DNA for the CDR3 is TGTGCCAGCAGCTTACCGTCCGGCTATGGCTACACCTTC. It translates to CASSLPSGYGYTF.

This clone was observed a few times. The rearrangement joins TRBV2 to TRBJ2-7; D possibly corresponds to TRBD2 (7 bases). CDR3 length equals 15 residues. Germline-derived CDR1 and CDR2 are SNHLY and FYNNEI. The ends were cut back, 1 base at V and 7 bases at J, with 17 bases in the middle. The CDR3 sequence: CASSEVGGPRLEQYF. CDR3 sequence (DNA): TGTGCCAGCAGTGAAGTCGGGGGGCCACGGCTGGAGCAGTACTTC.

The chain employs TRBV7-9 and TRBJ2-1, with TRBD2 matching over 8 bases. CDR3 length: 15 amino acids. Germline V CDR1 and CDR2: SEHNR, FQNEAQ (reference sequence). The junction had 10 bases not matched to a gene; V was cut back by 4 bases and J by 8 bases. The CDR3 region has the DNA TGTGCCAGCAGCTCGGGTGGGACTAGGGACGATGAGCAGTTCTTC. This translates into CASSSGGTRDDEQFF.

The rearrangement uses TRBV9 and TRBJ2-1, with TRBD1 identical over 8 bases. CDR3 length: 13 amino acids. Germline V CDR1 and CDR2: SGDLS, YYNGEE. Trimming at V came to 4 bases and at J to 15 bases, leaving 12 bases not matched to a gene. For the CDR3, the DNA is TGTGCCAGCAGCTCCGACAGGGGCCCGAGGGTGTTCTTC. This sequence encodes CASSSDRGPRVFF.

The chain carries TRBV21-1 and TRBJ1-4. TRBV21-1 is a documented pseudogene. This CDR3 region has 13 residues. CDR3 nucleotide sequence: TGTGCCAGCAGCACCCCGAGGGATGAAAAACTGTTTTTT. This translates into CASSTPRDEKLFF.